These T cell receptor beta chains were read from a single sample in a study of CD8 T cells in ankylosing spondylitis. Each CDR3 protein is one row after TCRdb ran MiXCR on the 5' RACE reads. This repertoire shows some 130,000 distinct CDR3 sequences, 17% found once; its top ten account for roughly 30%. The specimen was blood, either unsorted or a sorted T cell fraction (not recorded which). The receptor set was obtained from a male donor with ankylosing spondylitis. CDR3s leave out the opening cysteine and the closing phenylalanine or tryptophan. Each record gives: V gene, J gene, clone size, CDR3 protein. Expanded clones are given a class, and other clones once, few, many or no size at all.

v_gene: TRBV7-9
j_gene: TRBJ2-7
abundance: NA
CDR3aa: ASSINYEQY

v_gene: TRBV25-1
j_gene: TRBJ2-3
abundance: few
CDR3aa: ASSWTGVGPDTQY

v_gene: TRBV27
j_gene: TRBJ1-5
abundance: NA
CDR3aa: ASSVGTGDQPQH

v_gene: TRBV20-1
j_gene: TRBJ2-7
abundance: NA
CDR3aa: SARASDWFSGSYEQY

v_gene: TRBV20-1
j_gene: TRBJ2-2
abundance: NA
CDR3aa: SARDLSGDHGELF

v_gene: TRBV4-3
j_gene: TRBJ2-1
abundance: NA
CDR3aa: ASSQDESGVSYNEQF

v_gene: TRBV28
j_gene: TRBJ1-5
abundance: NA
CDR3aa: ASSPDWGGRQPQH

v_gene: TRBV7-2
j_gene: TRBJ2-1
abundance: few
CDR3aa: ASSLYETNEQF

v_gene: TRBV15
j_gene: TRBJ2-3
abundance: NA
CDR3aa: ATSRDGSSTDTQY

v_gene: TRBV11-1
j_gene: TRBJ2-2
abundance: few
CDR3aa: ASSSWTSGIPNTGELF

v_gene: TRBV7-2
j_gene: TRBJ2-3
abundance: few
CDR3aa: ASSLGGFGSDTQY

v_gene: TRBV4-2
j_gene: TRBJ1-5
abundance: few
CDR3aa: ASSQVGESNQPQH

v_gene: TRBV27
j_gene: TRBJ2-1
abundance: NA
CDR3aa: ASRPELVLSYNEQF

v_gene: TRBV5-1
j_gene: TRBJ1-2
abundance: few
CDR3aa: ASSLDGQDNYGYT

v_gene: TRBV4-3
j_gene: TRBJ1-5
abundance: few
CDR3aa: ASSQDVGLESNQPQH

v_gene: TRBV6-2/TRBV6-3
j_gene: TRBJ2-6
abundance: NA
CDR3aa: ASSYRDRGPSGANVLT

v_gene: TRBV7-8
j_gene: TRBJ2-5
abundance: NA
CDR3aa: ASSLVAYPLYQETQY

v_gene: TRBV6-2/TRBV6-3
j_gene: TRBJ2-7
abundance: few
CDR3aa: ASSYPGSYEQY

v_gene: TRBV4-1
j_gene: TRBJ2-1
abundance: few
CDR3aa: ASSQVASGTVEQF

v_gene: TRBV27
j_gene: TRBJ1-1
abundance: NA
CDR3aa: ASSFTGMNTEAF

v_gene: TRBV28
j_gene: TRBJ2-7
abundance: NA
CDR3aa: ASSYRVLISYEQY

v_gene: TRBV15
j_gene: TRBJ2-2
abundance: few
CDR3aa: ATRETGPTNTGELF

v_gene: TRBV28
j_gene: TRBJ2-7
abundance: NA
CDR3aa: ASSSIPENEQY